Included here is one T cell receptor (beta chain) sequence, with context. Method: immunoSEQ multiplex PCR; TCRdb's copy keeps in-frame clones and lacks some. Of about 73,000 clones listed, 85% to 90% are singletons. These data come from a study of T cell changes during pregnancy in multiple sclerosis. The germline V gene encodes CDR1 SGDLS and CDR2 YYNGEE. This CDR3 has 17 amino acids. V dropped 4 bases and J dropped 1; count of bases not matched to a gene: 9. The receptor comes from a female donor in good health, enrolled as a control in a pregnancy study. The sample in question was peripheral blood, obtained after pregnancy. V usage is TRBV9 and J usage is TRBJ2-3; 10 bases map to TRBD2. The CDR3 is CASSPRGGLAGTDTQYF. CDR3 in DNA: TGTGCCAGCAGCCCCCGGGGTGGACTAGCGGGCACAGATACGCAGTATTTT. The whole variable domain, filled in from reference TRBV9 and TRBJ2-3, reads DSGVTQTPKHLITATGQRVTLRCSPRSGDLSVYWYQQSLDQGLQFLIQYYNGEERAKGNILERFSAQQFPDLHSELNLSSLELGDSALYFCASSPRGGLAGTDTQYFGPGTRLTVL.